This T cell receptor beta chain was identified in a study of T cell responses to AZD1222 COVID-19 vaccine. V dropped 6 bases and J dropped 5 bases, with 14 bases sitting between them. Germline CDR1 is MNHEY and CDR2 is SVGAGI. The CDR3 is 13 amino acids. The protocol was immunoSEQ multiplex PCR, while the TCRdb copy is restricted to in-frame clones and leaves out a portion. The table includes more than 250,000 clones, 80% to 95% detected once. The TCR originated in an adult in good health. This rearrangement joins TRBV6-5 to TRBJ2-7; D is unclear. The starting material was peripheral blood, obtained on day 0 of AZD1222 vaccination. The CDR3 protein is CASSAVGRHEQYF. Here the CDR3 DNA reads TGTGCCAGCAGCGCCGTGGGCCGACACGAGCAGTACTTC.